Listed below are T cell receptor beta chains from one sample, sequenced in a study of shared clonotypes between healthy human individuals. Some clones are missing from TCRdb's copy, which holds only in-frame ones; the method was immunoSEQ multiplex PCR. Among over a million clones listed, about four fifths were seen once. The specimen sequenced was memory CD4+ T cells from PBMCs. All receptors derive from a man aged 18 to 30 in good health. Some clones in this sample may be carry-over from other donors' samples. The CDR3 runs from the conserved cysteine through the conserved F or W. The order of the fields is J gene, D gene, clone size, V gene, CDR3 protein, CDR3 DNA. D genes are given only for firm matches. Not all rows give a size; the values are once, few, many and, for expanded clones, a class.

>TRBJ2-2|.|.|TRBV19
CASSMQGLSTTGELFF
TGTGCCAGTAGTATGCAGGGCCTTTCGACCACCGGGGAGCTGTTTTTT
>TRBJ2-3|TRBD2|once|TRBV18
CASSQVGGNTDTQYF
TGTGCCAGCTCGCAAGTGGGAGGGAACACAGATACGCAGTATTTT
>TRBJ1-2|.|.|TRBV19
CASTRLSGGYGYTF
TGTGCCAGTACCAGACTTTCCGGGGGCTATGGCTACACCTTC
>TRBJ2-7|.|few|TRBV2
CASNRAPYEQYF
TGTGCCAGCAACAGGGCCCCCTACGAGCAGTACTTC
>TRBJ1-5|.|.|TRBV5-6
CASSSRGQGNQPQHF
TGTGCCAGCAGTAGCCGGGGGCAGGGGAATCAGCCCCAGCATTTT
>TRBJ2-7|.|.|TRBV27
CASKNTGWTYEQYF
TGTGCCAGCAAAAACACTGGATGGACCTACGAGCAGTACTTC
>TRBJ1-4|.|.|TRBV29-1
CSVVSEDEKLFF
TGCAGCGTTGTTTCAGAAGATGAAAAACTGTTTTTT
>TRBJ1-1|.|many|TRBV15
CATSRGQVEAFF
TGTGCCACCAGCAGAGGACAGGTTGAAGCTTTCTTT
>TRBJ2-3|.|few|TRBV5-4
CASSPGDFQLDTQYF
TGTGCCAGCAGTCCAGGGGACTTTCAGTTAGATACGCAGTATTTT
>TRBJ1-2|.|.|TRBV5-1
CASSPGEPPDYGYTF
TGCGCCAGCAGCCCAGGTGAACCCCCAGACTATGGCTACACCTTC
>TRBJ1-6|TRBD1|.|TRBV4-1
CASSRPGQGGSPLHF
TGCGCCAGCAGTCGTCCGGGACAGGGGGGATCACCCCTCCACTTT
>TRBJ1-4|.|.|TRBV7-9
CASSPPWQATNEKLFF
TGTGCCAGCAGCCCCCCGTGGCAAGCAACTAATGAAAAACTGTTTTTT
>TRBJ1-2|TRBD1|.|TRBV18
CASSSYTGTAGIGDGYTF
TGTGCCAGCTCATCATACACCGGGACAGCGGGTATTGGAGATGGCTACACCTTC
>TRBJ1-3|.|.|TRBV4-1
CASSQAVVTLGNTIYF
TGCGCCAGCAGCCAAGCCGTGGTGACACTTGGAAACACCATATATTTT
>TRBJ1-3|.|.|TRBV30
CAWSVLVGGNTIYF
TGTGCCTGGAGTGTACTAGTTGGTGGAAACACCATATATTTT
>TRBJ1-3|TRBD1|.|TRBV28
CASSSPPGTGAGNTIYF
TGTGCCAGCAGTTCCCCCCCCGGGACAGGGGCTGGAAACACCATATATTTT
>TRBJ2-2|TRBD1|.|TRBV7-9
CASSPRTGTGELFF
TGTGCCAGCAGCCCAAGGACAGGCACCGGGGAGCTGTTTTTT
>TRBJ2-1|.|.|TRBV19
CASSMYRSSYNEQFF
TGTGCCAGTAGTATGTATAGGTCCTCCTACAATGAGCAGTTCTTC
>TRBJ2-7|.|few|TRBV5-6
CASSSRSGNDEQYF
TGTGCCAGCAGTTCCCGGTCCGGGAATGACGAGCAGTACTTC
>TRBJ2-7|.|.|TRBV28
CASLGASAAGEQYF
TGTGCCAGTTTGGGCGCTAGTGCTGCGGGCGAGCAGTACTTC
>TRBJ2-7|.|.|TRBV7-2
CASSHGTASEQYF
TGTGCCAGCAGCCACGGGACCGCCTCCGAGCAGTACTTC
>TRBJ2-7|.|.|TRBV27
CASSSTAFGEQYF
TGTGCCAGCAGTTCGACAGCCTTCGGGGAGCAGTACTTC
>TRBJ2-7|.|.|TRBV2
CASGGTFNYEQYF
TGTGCCAGCGGAGGGACTTTCAACTACGAGCAGTACTTC
>TRBJ2-1|TRBD1|.|TRBV5-4
CASSFRTGGFNEQFF
TGTGCCAGCAGCTTTAGGACAGGGGGCTTCAATGAGCAGTTCTTC